The T cell receptor (beta chain) under discussion was sequenced for a study of blood T cell repertoires in COVID-19. Across the whole study: Samples came from the United States, Italy and Spain, spanning acute and convalescent COVID-19. Sample material is recorded as cDNA or gDNA derived from T cells, B-cell-depleted T cells, or PBMCs.

Per the authors' pipeline: By means of reference gene primer amplification, nucleated cell counts were estimated. Clones were sequenced by immunoSEQ multiplex PCR, and TCRdb holds only the in-frame ones, with some missing. That table supplies the V and J calls and clone size; D and trimming were determined from the DNA. The sample shows 200,000 to 300,000 clones, around 88% of them seen only once. Looked up from germline, CDR1 is LGHNA and CDR2 is YSLEER. CDR3 size: 15 residues. V was clipped by 0 bases and J by 5 bases, with 13 bases between them. This clone was seen a single time. The chain couples TRBV4-3 to TRBJ1-1, with a possible D match to TRBD1 (5 bases). The origin of this receptor is a man in his thirties or forties with active or convalescent COVID-19. The specimen was peripheral blood. The CDR3 nucleotides are TGCGCCAGCAGCCAAGAATTCCAGGGAGGGACTGAAGCTTTCTTT. Its protein is CASSQEFQGGTEAFF.